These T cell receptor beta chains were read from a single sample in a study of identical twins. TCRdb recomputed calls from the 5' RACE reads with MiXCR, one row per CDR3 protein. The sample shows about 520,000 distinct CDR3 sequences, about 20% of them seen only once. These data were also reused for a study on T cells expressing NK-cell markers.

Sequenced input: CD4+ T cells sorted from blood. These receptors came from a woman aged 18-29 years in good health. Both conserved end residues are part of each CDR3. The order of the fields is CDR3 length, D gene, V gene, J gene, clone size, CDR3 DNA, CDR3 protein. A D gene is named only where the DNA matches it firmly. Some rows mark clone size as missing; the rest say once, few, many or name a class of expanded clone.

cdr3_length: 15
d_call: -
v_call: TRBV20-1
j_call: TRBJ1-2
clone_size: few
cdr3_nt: TGCAGTGCTAGAGATTGGGGGGTCTTCAACTATGGCTACACCTTC
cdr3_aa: CSARDWGVFNYGYTF

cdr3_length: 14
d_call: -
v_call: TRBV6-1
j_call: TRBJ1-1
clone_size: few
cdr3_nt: TGTGCCAGCAGGACACTCAGGGCGGGGACTGAAGCTTTCTTT
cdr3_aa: CASRTLRAGTEAFF

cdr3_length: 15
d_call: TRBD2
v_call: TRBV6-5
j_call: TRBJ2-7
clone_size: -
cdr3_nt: TGTGCCAGCAGTTCTAGCGGGGGGCTCCTTTACGAGCAGTACTTC
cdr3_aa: CASSSSGGLLYEQYF

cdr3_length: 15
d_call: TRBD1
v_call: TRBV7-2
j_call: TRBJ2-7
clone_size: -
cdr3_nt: TGTGCCAGCAGCTTAGAGGCGCAGGGGGCGAACGAGCAGTACTTC
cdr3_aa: CASSLEAQGANEQYF

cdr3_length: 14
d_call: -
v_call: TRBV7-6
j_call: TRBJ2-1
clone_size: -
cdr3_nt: TGTGCCAGCAGCTCGTACGGGACTTACAATGAGCAGTTCTTC
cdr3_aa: CASSSYGTYNEQFF

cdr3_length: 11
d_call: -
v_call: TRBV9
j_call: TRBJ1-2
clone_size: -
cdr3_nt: TGTGCCAGCAACAGGGACTATGGCTACACCTTC
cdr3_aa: CASNRDYGYTF

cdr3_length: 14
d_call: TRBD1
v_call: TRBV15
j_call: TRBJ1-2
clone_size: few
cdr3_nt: TGTGCCACCAGCGTACGACAGGGTGCAAATGGCTACACCTTC
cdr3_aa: CATSVRQGANGYTF

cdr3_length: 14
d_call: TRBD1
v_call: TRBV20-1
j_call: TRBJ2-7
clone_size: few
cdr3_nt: TGCAGTGCTAGAGAGGGACAGGGGGCCTACGAGCAGTACTTC
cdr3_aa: CSAREGQGAYEQYF

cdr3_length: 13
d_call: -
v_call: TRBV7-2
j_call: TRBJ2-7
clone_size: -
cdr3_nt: TGTGCCAGCAGGCCCGCCAGCTCCTACGAGCAGTACTTC
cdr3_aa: CASRPASSYEQYF

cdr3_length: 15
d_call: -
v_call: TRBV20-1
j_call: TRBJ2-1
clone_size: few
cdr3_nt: TGCAGTGCTAGAGATCCCGGGACCTCAAACAATGAGCAGTTCTTC
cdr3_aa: CSARDPGTSNNEQFF

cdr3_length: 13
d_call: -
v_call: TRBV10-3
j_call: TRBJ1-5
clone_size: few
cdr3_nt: TGTGCCATCAGTGGGACAGGCAATCAGCCCCAGCATTTT
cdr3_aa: CAISGTGNQPQHF

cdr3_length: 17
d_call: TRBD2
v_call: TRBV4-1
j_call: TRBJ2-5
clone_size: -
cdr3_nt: TGCGCCAGCAGCCAAGTTGGACTAGCGGGGGGGCGGGAGACCCAGTACTTC
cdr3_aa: CASSQVGLAGGRETQYF

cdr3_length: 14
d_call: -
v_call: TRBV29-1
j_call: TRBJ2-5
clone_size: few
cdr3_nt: TGCAGCGTGGACGAGTCGGGTGACCAAGAGACCCAGTACTTC
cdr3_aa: CSVDESGDQETQYF

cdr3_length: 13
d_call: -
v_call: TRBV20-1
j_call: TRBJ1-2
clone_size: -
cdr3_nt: TGCAGTGCCGTGGGCGGGGAACGTTATGGCTACACCTTC
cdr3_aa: CSAVGGERYGYTF

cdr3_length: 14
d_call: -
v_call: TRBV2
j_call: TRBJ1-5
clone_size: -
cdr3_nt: TGTGCCAGCAACACACAGGGTGGCGGACAGCCCCAGCATTTT
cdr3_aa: CASNTQGGGQPQHF

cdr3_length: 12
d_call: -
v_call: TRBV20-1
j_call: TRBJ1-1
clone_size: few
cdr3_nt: TGCAGTGCTGGGAAGGGGAACACTGAAGCTTTCTTT
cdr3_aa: CSAGKGNTEAFF

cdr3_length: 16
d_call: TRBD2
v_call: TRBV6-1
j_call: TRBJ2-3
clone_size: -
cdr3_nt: TGTGCCAGCACCCCAAAGCCTAGCGGGCGCACAGATACGCAGTATTTT
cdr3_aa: CASTPKPSGRTDTQYF

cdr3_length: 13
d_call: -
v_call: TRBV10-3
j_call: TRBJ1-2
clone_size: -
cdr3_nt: TGTGCCATGGCAAGGGGTCCAAACTATGGCTACACCTTC
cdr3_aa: CAMARGPNYGYTF

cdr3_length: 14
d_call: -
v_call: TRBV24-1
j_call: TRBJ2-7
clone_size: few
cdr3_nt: TGTGCCACCAGGAAGGCAGGGAGGAGCGACGAGCAGTACTTC
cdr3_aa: CATRKAGRSDEQYF

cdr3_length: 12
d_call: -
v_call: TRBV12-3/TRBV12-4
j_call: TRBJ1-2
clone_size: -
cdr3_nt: TGTGCCAGCAGTTTCAGCCCGGAAGGCTACACCTTC
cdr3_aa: CASSFSPEGYTF

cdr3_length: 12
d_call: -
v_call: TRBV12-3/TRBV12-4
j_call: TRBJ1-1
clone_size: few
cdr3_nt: TGTGCCAGCAGTGACCGACATCATAAAGCTTTCTTT
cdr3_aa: CASSDRHHKAFF

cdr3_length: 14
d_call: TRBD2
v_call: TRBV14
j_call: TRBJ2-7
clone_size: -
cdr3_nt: TGTGCCAGCAGCCGGGTTGGGAGGGGCTACGAGCAGTACTTC
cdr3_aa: CASSRVGRGYEQYF

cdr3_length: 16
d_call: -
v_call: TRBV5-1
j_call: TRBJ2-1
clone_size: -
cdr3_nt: TGCGCCAGCAGCTTACTGGACTTCGCCCTTTTGAATGAGCAGTTCTTC
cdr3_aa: CASSLLDFALLNEQFF

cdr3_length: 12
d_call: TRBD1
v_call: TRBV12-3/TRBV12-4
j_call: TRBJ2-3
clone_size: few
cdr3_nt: TGTGCCAGCAAAAGGGGGCCTGATACGCAGTATTTT
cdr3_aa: CASKRGPDTQYF

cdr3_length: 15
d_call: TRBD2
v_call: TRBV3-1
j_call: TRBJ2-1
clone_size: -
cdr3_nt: TGTGCCAGCAGCCACGGAGCGGGAGTGAGCAATGAGCAGTTCTTC
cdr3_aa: CASSHGAGVSNEQFF

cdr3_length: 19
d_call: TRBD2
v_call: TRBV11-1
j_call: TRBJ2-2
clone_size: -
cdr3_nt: TGTGCCAGCAGCTCCGGAGTTTCCGGGACTAGCGGTGGCACCGGGGAGCTGTTTTTT
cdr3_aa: CASSSGVSGTSGGTGELFF

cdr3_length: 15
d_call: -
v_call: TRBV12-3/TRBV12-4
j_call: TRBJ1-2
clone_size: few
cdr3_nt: TGTGTCAGCAGTCCCCCGGGACGGCTTAACTATGGCTACACCTTC
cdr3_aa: CVSSPPGRLNYGYTF

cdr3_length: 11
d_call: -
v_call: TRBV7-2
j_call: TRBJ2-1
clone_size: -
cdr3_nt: TGTGCCAGCAGCTTAGTCTACGAGCACTTCTTC
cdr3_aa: CASSLVYEHFF

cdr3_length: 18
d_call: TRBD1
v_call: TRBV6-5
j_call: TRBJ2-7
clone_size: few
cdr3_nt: TGTGCCAGCAGCTTACACCGTCTCCGGGACAGGGGTGCTAACGAGCAGTACTTC
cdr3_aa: CASSLHRLRDRGANEQYF

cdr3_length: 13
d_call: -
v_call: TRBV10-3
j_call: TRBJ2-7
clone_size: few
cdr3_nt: TGTGCCATCAGTGAAGAGGGAATCGACGAGCAGTACTTC
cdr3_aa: CAISEEGIDEQYF

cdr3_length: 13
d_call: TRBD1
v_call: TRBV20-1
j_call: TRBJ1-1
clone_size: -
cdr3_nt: TGCAGTGCTCGAAACGACAGGGTGGGTGAAGCTTTCTTT
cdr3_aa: CSARNDRVGEAFF

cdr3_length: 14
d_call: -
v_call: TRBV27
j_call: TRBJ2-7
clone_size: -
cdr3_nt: TGTGCCAGCAGCTTGAGTAGTTTGGTAGCCGAGCAGTACTTC
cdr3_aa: CASSLSSLVAEQYF

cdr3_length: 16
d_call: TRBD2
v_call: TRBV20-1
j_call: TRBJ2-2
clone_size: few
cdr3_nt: TGCAGTGCTGGGAGACTAGCGGAGATCAACACCGGGGAGCTGTTTTTT
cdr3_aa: CSAGRLAEINTGELFF

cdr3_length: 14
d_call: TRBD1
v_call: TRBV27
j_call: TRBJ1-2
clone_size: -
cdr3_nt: TGTGCCAGCAGTCCAGTCTGGACAGGCTATGGCTACACCTTC
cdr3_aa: CASSPVWTGYGYTF

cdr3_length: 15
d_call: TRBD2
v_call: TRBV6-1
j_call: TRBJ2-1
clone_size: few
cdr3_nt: TGTGCCAGCAGAACTAGGACTAGCCCGGACAATGAGCAGTTCTTC
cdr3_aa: CASRTRTSPDNEQFF

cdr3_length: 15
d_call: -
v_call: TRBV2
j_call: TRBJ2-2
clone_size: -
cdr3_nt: TGTGCCAGCAGTGCTAGCGCGAGTAGGACCGGGGAGCTGTTTTTT
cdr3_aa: CASSASASRTGELFF

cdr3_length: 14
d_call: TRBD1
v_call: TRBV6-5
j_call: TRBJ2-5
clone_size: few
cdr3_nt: TGTGCCAGCAGTTACGCACAGGGGAAAGAGACCCAGTACTTC
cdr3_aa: CASSYAQGKETQYF

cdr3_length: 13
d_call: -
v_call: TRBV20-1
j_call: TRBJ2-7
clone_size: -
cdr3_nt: TGCAGTGCTAGCGAACTCGAGGGGTACGGGCAGTACTTC
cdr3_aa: CSASELEGYGQYF

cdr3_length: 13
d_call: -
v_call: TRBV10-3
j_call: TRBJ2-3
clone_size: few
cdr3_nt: TGTGCCATCGGGGAGGTCGGAACAGATACGCAGTATTTT
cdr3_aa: CAIGEVGTDTQYF

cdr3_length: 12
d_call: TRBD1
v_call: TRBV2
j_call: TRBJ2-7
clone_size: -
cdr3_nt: TGTGCCAGCCAAATACAGGGGCTGGCGCAGTACTTC
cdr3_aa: CASQIQGLAQYF

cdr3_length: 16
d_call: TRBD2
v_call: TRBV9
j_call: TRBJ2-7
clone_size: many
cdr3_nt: TGTGCCAGCAGCGCGCGCCCAGCGGGAAAAGGGAACGAGCAGTACTTC
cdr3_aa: CASSARPAGKGNEQYF

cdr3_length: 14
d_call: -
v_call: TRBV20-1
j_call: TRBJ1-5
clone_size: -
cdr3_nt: TGCAGTGCTCAGTCAGCCAGGGAGGGACAGCCCCAGCATTTT
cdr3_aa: CSAQSAREGQPQHF

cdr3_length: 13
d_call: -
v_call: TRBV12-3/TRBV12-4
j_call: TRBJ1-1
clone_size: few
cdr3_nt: TGTGCCAGCAGTTTCGAGGGAACCACTGAAGCTTTCTTT
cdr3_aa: CASSFEGTTEAFF

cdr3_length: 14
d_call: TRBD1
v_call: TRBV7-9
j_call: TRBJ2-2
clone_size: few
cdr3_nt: TGTGCCAGCAGCCGGCGACAGGGGCCCGGGGAGCTGTTTTTT
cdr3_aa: CASSRRQGPGELFF

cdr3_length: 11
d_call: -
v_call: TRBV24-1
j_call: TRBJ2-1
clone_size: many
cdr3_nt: TGTGCCACCAGTGAAGCCAATGAGCAGTTCTTC
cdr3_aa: CATSEANEQFF

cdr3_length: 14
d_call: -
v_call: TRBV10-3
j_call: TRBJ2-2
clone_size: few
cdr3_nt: TGTGCCATCAATAACAAGGGGAACACCGGGGAGCTGTTTTTT
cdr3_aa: CAINNKGNTGELFF

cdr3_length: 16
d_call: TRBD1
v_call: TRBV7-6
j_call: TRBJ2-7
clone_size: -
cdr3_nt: TGTGCCAGCAGCTCCGCCCACAGGGGGCGAATATACGAGCAGTACTTC
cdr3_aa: CASSSAHRGRIYEQYF

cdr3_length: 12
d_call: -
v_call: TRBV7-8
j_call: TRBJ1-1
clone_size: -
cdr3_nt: TGTGCCAGCAGCTACCACAGCACTGAAGCTTTCTTT
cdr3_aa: CASSYHSTEAFF

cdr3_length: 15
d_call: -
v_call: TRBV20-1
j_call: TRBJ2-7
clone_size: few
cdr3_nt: TGCAGTGCTAGAGGTAGACTAGGGTTGCCCTACGAGCAGTACTTC
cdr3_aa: CSARGRLGLPYEQYF

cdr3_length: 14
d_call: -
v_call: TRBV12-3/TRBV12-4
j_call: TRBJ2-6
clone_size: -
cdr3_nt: TGTGCCAGCAGTACCCGGAGGGGGGCCAACGTCCTGACTTTC
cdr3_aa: CASSTRRGANVLTF